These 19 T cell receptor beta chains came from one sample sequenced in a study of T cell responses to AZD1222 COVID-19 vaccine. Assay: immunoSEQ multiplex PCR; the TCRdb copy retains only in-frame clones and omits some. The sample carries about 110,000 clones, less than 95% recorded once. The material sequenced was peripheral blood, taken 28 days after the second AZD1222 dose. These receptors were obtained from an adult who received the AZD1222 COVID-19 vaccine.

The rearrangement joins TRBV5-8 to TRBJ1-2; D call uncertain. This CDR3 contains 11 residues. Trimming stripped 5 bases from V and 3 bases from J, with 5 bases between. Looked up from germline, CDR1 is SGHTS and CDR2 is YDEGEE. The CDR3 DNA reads TGTGCCAGCAGAGTTTACTATGGCTACACCTTC. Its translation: CASRVYYGYTF.

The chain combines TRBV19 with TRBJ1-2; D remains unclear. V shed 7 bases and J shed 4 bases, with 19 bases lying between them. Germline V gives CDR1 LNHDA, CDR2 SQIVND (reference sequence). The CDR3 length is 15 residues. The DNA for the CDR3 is TGTGCCAGTACCAACCCGGGAGACGGTAGCTATGGCTACACCTTC. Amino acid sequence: CASTNPGDGSYGYTF.

The CDR3, as DNA: TGTGCCAGCAGCCCTTCGGGATGGCGGGGGGGCTCCGGTGAGCAGTTCTTC. It translates to CASSPSGWRGGSGEQFF. The chain employs TRBV7-6 and TRBJ2-1, with TRBD2 matching 9 bases. With V trimmed by 5 bases and J by 9 bases, 17 bases remained unmatched. The V gene's germline CDR1 is SGHVS and CDR2 FNYEAQ. The CDR3 is made up of 17 amino acids.

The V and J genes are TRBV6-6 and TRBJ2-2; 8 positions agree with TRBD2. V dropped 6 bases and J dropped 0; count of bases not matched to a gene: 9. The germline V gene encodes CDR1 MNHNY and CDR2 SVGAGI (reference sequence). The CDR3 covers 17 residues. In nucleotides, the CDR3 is TGTGCCAGCAGACGACTGCGCGGGGGGCCGAACACCGGGGAGCTGTTTTTT. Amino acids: CASRRLRGGPNTGELFF.

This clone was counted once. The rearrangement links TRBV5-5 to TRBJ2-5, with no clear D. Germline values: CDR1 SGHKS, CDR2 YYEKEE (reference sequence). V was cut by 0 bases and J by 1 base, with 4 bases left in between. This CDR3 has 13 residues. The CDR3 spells CASSLGGQETQYF. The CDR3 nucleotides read TGTGCCAGCAGCTTGGGCGGCCAAGAGACCCAGTACTTC.

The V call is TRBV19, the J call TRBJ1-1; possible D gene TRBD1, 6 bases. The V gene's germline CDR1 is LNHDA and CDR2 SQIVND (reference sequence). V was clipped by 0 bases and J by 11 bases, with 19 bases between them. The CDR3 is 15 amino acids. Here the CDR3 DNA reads TGTGCCAGTAGTATAGATTCCCTCGTTCAGGGGCGGGCTTTCTTT. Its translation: CASSIDSLVQGRAFF.

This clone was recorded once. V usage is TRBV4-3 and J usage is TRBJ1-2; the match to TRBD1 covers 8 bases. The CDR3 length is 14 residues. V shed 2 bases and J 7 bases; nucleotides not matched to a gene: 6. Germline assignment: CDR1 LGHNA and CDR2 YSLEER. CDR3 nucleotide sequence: TGCGCCAGCAGCCAATCGACAGGGGTATTTGGCTACACCTTC. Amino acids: CASSQSTGVFGYTF.

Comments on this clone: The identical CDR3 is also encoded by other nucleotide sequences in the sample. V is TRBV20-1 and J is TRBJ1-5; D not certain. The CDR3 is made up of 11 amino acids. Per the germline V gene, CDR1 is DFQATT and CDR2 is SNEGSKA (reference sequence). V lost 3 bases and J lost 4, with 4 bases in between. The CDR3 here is CSARGNQPQHF. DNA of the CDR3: TGCAGTGCTAGGGGGAATCAGCCCCAGCATTTT.

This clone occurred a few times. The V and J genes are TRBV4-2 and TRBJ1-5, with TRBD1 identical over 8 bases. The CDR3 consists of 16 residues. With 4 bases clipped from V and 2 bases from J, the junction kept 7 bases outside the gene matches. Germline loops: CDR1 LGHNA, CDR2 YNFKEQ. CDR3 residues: CASSPTGGYGNQPQHF. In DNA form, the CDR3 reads TGTGCCAGCAGCCCCACAGGGGGTTATGGCAATCAGCCCCAGCATTTT.

The CDR3 loop reads CASSPHPGNTEAFF. For the CDR3, the DNA is TGTGCCAGCAGCCCCCACCCAGGTAACACTGAAGCTTTCTTT. The V gene is TRBV11-3, the J gene TRBJ1-1; D call uncertain. From germline, CDR1 is SGHNT and CDR2 YENEEA. Trimming shortened V by 5 bases and J by 2 bases, and 12 bases separated the two germline ends. The CDR3 length is 14 residues.

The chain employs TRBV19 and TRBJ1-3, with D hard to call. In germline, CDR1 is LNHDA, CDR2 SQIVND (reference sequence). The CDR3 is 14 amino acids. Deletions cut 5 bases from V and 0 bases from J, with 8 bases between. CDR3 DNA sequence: TGTGCCAGTAGTTCCCCGGGCTCTGGAAACACCATATATTTT. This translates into CASSSPGSGNTIYF.

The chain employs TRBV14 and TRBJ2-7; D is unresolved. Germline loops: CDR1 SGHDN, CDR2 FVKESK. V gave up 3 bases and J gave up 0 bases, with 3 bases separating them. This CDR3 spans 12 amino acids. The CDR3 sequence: CASSQISYEQYF. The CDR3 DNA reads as TGTGCCAGCAGCCAGATCTCCTACGAGCAGTACTTC.

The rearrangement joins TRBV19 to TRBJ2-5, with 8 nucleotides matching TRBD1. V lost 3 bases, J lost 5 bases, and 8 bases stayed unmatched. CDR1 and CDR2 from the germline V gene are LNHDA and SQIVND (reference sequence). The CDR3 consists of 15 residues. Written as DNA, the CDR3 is TGTGCCAGTAGTATCGTACAGGGGGTTGAGGAGACCCAGTACTTC. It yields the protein CASSIVQGVEETQYF.

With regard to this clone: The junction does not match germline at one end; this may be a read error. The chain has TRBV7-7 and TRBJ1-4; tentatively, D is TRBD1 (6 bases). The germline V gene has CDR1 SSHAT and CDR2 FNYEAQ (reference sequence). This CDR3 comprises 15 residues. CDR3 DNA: TGTGCTAGCAGCTTGGGACAAGAGGCAATTGAAAAACTGTTTTTT. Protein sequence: CASSLGQEAIEKLFF.

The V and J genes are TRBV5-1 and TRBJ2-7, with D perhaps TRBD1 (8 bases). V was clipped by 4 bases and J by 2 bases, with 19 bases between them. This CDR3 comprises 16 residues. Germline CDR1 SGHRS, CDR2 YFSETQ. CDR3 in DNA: TGCGCCAGCAGCCCACACCACAGGGGGGGGACCTACGAGCAGTACTTC. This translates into CASSPHHRGGTYEQYF.

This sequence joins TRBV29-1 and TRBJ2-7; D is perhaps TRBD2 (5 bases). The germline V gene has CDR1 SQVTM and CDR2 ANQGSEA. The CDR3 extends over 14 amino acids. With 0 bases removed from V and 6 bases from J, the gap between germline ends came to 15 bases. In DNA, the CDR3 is TGCAGCGTTGAAGATCCCCGAGGGCTCGGCGAGCAGTACTTC. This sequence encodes CSVEDPRGLGEQYF.

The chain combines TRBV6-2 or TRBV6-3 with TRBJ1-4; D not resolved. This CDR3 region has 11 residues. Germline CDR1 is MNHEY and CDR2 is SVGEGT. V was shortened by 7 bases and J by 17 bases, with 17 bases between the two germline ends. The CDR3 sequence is CASTPKGFVFF. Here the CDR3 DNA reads TGTGCCAGCACCCCGAAGGGCTTCGTATTTTTT.

CDR3 sequence: CSVVGGARQTEAFF. CDR3 nucleotides: TGCAGCGTTGTAGGTGGGGCCAGGCAAACTGAAGCTTTCTTT. V and J are TRBV29-1 and TRBJ1-1, with a possible D match to TRBD1 (5 bases). CDR1 and CDR2 from the germline V gene are SQVTM and ANQGSEA. V was shortened by 4 bases and J by 5 bases, with 17 bases between the two germline ends. CDR3 length: 14 amino acids.

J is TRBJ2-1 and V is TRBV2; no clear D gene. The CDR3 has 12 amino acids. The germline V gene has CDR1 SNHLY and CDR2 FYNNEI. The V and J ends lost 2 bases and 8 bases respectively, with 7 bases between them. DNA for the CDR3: TGTGCCAGCAGTGAAAACGCCGATGAGCAGTTCTTC. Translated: CASSENADEQFF. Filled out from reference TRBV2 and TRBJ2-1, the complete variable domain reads EPEVTQTPSHQVTQMGQEVILRCVPISNHLYFYWYRQILGQKVEFLVSFYNNEISEKSEIFDDQFSVERPDGSNFTLKIRSTKLEDSAMYFCASSENADEQFFGPGTRLTVL.